The rows below give T cell receptor beta chains drawn from one sample of a study of cytomegalovirus exposure and HLA in healthy donors. Only in-frame clones appear in the TCRdb table, and some are missing; sequencing was by immunoSEQ multiplex PCR. Found here are about 130,000 clones, about 85% of them singletons; the top ten hold more than 1.5%. The specimen was PBMCs. Source of these receptors: a boy aged 10-17 years in good health and CMV-seronegative. Each CDR3 is given without its conserved first and last residue.

TRBV2 | ANGQATNEKLF
TRBV6-5 | ASSLGARSSYGYT
TRBV19 | ASSAPRGAGTDTQY
TRBV19 | ATSSSPLH
TRBV7-9 | SSSFSTLNTEAF
TRBV18 | ASSQTGFSYEQY
TRBV9 | ASSVSGGRDIYYEQY
TRBV29-1 | SVTGTRSSYEQY
TRBV6-1 | ASSVRIQSSYNEQF
TRBV13 | ASSLDSNTGELF
TRBV11-2 | ASSLAGFGTQY
TRBV14 | ASSQVYEPRMNTEAF
TRBV7-2 | ASSPRTSGRGTDTQY
TRBV4-3 | ASSQDQQGPPYGYT
TRBV6-1 | ASSEMTASSYEQY
TRBV18 | ASSIQQATNEKLF
TRBV5-1 | ASSLGDIASYEQY
TRBV11-3 | ASSLKVRAHEQY
TRBV29-1 | SGVLGTGHTEAF
TRBV5-4 | ASRRGQEGLEQY
TRBV30 | AWSRTGSAGGANVLT
TRBV4-3 | ASSQDTGVRTEAF
TRBV5-6 | ASSLSNANTGELF
TRBV19 | ASSIRGTGGYNEQF